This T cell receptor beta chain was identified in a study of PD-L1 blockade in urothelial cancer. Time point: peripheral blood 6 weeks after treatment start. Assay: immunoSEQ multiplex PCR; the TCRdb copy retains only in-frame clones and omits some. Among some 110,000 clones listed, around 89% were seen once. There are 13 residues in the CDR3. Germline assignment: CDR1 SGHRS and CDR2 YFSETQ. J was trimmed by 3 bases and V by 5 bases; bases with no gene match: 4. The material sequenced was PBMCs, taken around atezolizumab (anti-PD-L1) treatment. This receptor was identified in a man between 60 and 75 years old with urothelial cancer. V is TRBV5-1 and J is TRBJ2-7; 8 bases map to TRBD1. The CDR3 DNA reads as TGCGCCAGCAGAGGGACAGGATACTACGAGCAGTACTTC. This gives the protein CASRGTGYYEQYF.